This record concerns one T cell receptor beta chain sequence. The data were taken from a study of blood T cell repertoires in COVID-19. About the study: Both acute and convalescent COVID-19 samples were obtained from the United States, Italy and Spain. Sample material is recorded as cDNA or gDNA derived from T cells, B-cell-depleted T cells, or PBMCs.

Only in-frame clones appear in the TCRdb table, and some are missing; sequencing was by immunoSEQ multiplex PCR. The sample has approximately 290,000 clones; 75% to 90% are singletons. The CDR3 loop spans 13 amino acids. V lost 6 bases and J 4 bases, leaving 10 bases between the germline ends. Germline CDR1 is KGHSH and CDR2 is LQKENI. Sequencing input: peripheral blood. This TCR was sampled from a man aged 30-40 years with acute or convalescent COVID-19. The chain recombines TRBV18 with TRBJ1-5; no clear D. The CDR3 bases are TGTGCCAGCTCGAGAGGTCCGAATCAGCCCCAGCATTTT. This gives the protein CASSRGPNQPQHF.